The 22 T cell receptor beta chains presented below share a single source sample, sequenced in a study of blood T cell repertoires in COVID-19. Produced via immunoSEQ multiplex PCR; TCRdb's table is partial and in-frame only. The sample shows about 170,000 clones, around 82% of them seen only once. Input material: peripheral blood. The receptors derive from a human donor with acute or convalescent COVID-19. The donor label of this sample is uncertain.

This clone was seen a handful of times. The V gene is TRBV15, the J gene TRBJ2-3; D perhaps matches TRBD2 (5 bases). Germline lookup yields CDR1 LNHNV and CDR2 YYDKDF (reference sequence). This CDR3 has 14 amino acids. Trimming left V 0 bases short and J 1 base short, with 5 bases between. Written as DNA, the CDR3 is TGTGCCACCAGCAGAGAGGGAGGCACAGATACGCAGTATTTT. Residues: CATSREGGTDTQYF.

The V gene is TRBV11-2, the J gene TRBJ2-3, with 9 bases lining up with TRBD1. The junction had 5 bases not matched to a gene; V was cut back by 5 bases and J by 11 bases. Germline V gene sequence: CDR1 SGHAT, CDR2 FQNNGV. The CDR3 spans 12 residues. The CDR3 bases are TGTGCCAGCAGCCTCCGACAGGGGGGGCAGTATTTT. Amino acid sequence: CASSLRQGGQYF.

The rearrangement links TRBV5-8 to TRBJ2-2; 9 bases line up with TRBD1. Trimming at V came to 3 bases and at J to 3 bases, leaving 3 bases not matched to a gene. The CDR3 length is 15 residues. Germline loops: CDR1 SGHTS, CDR2 YDEGEE. As DNA, the CDR3 is TGTGCCAGCAGCTCGGGACAGGGTTACACCGGGGAGCTGTTTTTT. It specifies CASSSGQGYTGELFF.

CDR3 amino acids: CASSEGGEVYEQYF. DNA of the CDR3: TGTGCCAGCAGTGAGGGCGGGGAGGTTTACGAGCAGTACTTC. The chain links TRBV6-1 to TRBJ2-7, with a weak D call TRBD2 (6 bases). The CDR3 has 14 residues. V was clipped by 3 bases and J by 4 bases, with 13 bases between them. In germline, CDR1 is MNHNS, CDR2 SASEGT.

V usage is TRBV5-4 and J usage is TRBJ2-1; a possible D gene is TRBD1 (6 bases). The CDR3 is 13 residues long. CDR1 and CDR2 (germline): SGHNT, YYREEE (reference sequence). The V end was cut by 0 bases, the J end by 12 bases, with 13 bases between. The CDR3 DNA reads as TGTGCCAGCAGCTTGGAGGGGGAAAGGGGGCAGTTCTTC. Translated: CASSLEGERGQFF. Looking up the rest from reference TRBV5-4 and TRBJ2-1 gives the full variable domain: ETGVTQSPTHLIKTRGQQVTLRCSSQSGHNTVSWYQQALGQGPQFIFQYYREEENGRGNFPPRFSGLQFPNYSSELNVNALELDDSALYLCASSLEGERGQFFGPGTRLTVL.

The chain couples TRBV7-3 to TRBJ2-5, with D perhaps matching TRBD2 (6 bases). The CDR3 spans 13 residues. Per germline, CDR1 SGHTA and CDR2 FQGTGA. Trimming pared 10 bases from V and 5 bases from J, leaving 17 bases between. The CDR3, as DNA: TGTGCCACCTCGAGGGGAGGTTCGGAGACCCAGTACTTC. It codes for CATSRGGSETQYF. Together with reference TRBV7-3 and TRBJ2-5, the CDR3 gives the full variable domain: GAGVSQTPSNKVTEKGKYVELRCDPISGHTALYWYRQSLGQGPEFLIYFQGTGAADDSGLPNDRFFAVRPEGSVSTLKIQRTERGDSAVYLCATSRGGSETQYFGPGTRLLVL.

The sample holds a few counts of this clone. The chain links TRBV30 to TRBJ1-2; 8 nucleotides line up with TRBD1. J gave up 5 bases and V 1 base, and 9 bases lay outside the gene matches. The CDR3 is 15 amino acids. Germline CDR1 and CDR2: GTSNPN and SVGIG (reference sequence). The CDR3 loop is CAWSAGTGSRYGYTF. The CDR3 DNA is TGTGCCTGGAGTGCCGGGACAGGAAGCCGTTATGGCTACACCTTC. The entire variable domain, with the rest obtained from reference TRBV30 and TRBJ1-2, is as follows: SQTIHQWPATLVQPVGSPLSLECTVEGTSNPNLYWYRQAAGRGLQLLFYSVGIGQISSEVPQNLSASRPQDRQFILSSKKLLLSDSGFYLCAWSAGTGSRYGYTFGSGTRLTVV.

This clone appeared once. The chain has TRBV11-3 and TRBJ2-1; D may be TRBD1 (5 bases). The V gene lost 5 bases and the J gene lost 9 bases, with 14 bases spanning the gap. Germline V lookup: CDR1 SGHNT, CDR2 YENEEA. The CDR3 is 13 amino acids. CDR3 residues: CASSRGELFEQFF. The DNA of the CDR3 is TGTGCCAGCAGCAGGGGCGAACTCTTTGAGCAGTTCTTC.

The chain links TRBV6-5 to TRBJ1-1, with D possibly being TRBD1 (5 bases). Germline V gene sequence: CDR1 MNHEY, CDR2 SVGAGI. The CDR3 length is 15 residues. V shed 4 bases and J shed 1 base, with 13 bases lying between them. The CDR3 is CASSSLPGQNTEAFF. For the CDR3, the DNA is TGTGCCAGCAGTTCCCTACCAGGACAGAACACTGAAGCTTTCTTT.

V is TRBV6-6 and J is TRBJ1-1, with D perhaps TRBD1 (5 bases). This CDR3 has 14 residues. Germline-derived CDR1 and CDR2 are MNHNY and SVGAGI (reference sequence). Trimming took off 4 bases at V and 3 bases at J, with 12 bases between the two ends. The DNA of the CDR3 is TGTGCCAGCAGTTTCAGGGTGAAGGACACTGAAGCTTTCTTT. This encodes CASSFRVKDTEAFF.

This clone has only a few counts. V and J are TRBV19 and TRBJ2-7; D is possibly TRBD2 (6 bases). Trimming stripped 6 bases from V and 4 bases from J, with 19 bases between. CDR1 and CDR2 from the germline V gene are LNHDA and SQIVND (reference sequence). CDR3 length: 15 residues. The CDR3 coding sequence is TGTGCCAGTAGCACCCGACTCATGGCGGGGTACGAGCAGTACTTC. Protein product: CASSTRLMAGYEQYF.

This chain uses TRBV6-5 with TRBJ2-1, with 7 nucleotides matching TRBD1. From germline, CDR1 is MNHEY and CDR2 SVGAGI. Trimming cost V 6 bases and J 7 bases; bases outside gene matches: 12. This CDR3 has 15 residues. This CDR3 is CASRVEQGKGNEQFF. The CDR3 DNA sequence: TGTGCCAGCAGGGTGGAACAGGGGAAAGGGAATGAGCAGTTCTTC.

The V call is TRBV7-3, the J call TRBJ1-1; D is uncertain. The V and J ends lost 2 bases and 4 bases respectively, with 8 bases between them. From germline, CDR1 is SGHTA and CDR2 FQGTGA. CDR3 length equals 13 residues. The CDR3 region is CASSLSGGTEAFF. The CDR3 DNA is TGTGCCAGCAGCTTATCCGGAGGCACTGAAGCTTTCTTT. Using reference TRBV7-3 and TRBJ1-1 for the parts outside the CDR3, the full variable domain is GAGVSQTPSNKVTEKGKYVELRCDPISGHTALYWYRQSLGQGPEFLIYFQGTGAADDSGLPNDRFFAVRPEGSVSTLKIQRTERGDSAVYLCASSLSGGTEAFFGQGTRLTVV.

There are a few counts of this clone. V gene TRBV5-1 combines with J gene TRBJ2-7; D possibly corresponds to TRBD1 (6 bases). This CDR3 spans 13 amino acids. V dropped 7 bases and J dropped 0 bases, with 11 bases sitting between them. Germline V gives CDR1 SGHRS, CDR2 YFSETQ. CDR3: CASPHRASYEQYF. Written as DNA, the CDR3 is TGCGCCAGCCCGCACAGGGCCTCCTACGAGCAGTACTTC.

This chain connects TRBV5-6 to TRBJ2-3; the match to TRBD2 covers 13 bases. The V gene's germline CDR1 is SGHDT and CDR2 YYEEEE. CDR3 length equals 15 residues. V trimming: 7 bases; J trimming: 9 bases; junction bases outside the gene matches: 11. CDR3 DNA: TGTGCCAGCGCTGGACTAGCGGGAGCTCTGGGGACGCAGTATTTT. It codes for CASAGLAGALGTQYF.

The chain is built from TRBV5-4 and TRBJ2-3; D is perhaps TRBD2 (5 bases). Germline-derived CDR1 and CDR2 are SGHNT and YYREEE (reference sequence). Deletions cut 4 bases from V and 6 bases from J, with 12 bases between. The CDR3 runs to 13 residues. CDR3: CASSRGREDTQYF. The CDR3 coding sequence is TGTGCCAGCAGCCGAGGGCGCGAGGATACGCAGTATTTT.

The chain carries TRBV10-3 and TRBJ2-2; the match to TRBD2 covers 15 bases. V trimming: 4 bases; J trimming: 1 base; junction bases outside the gene matches: 4. Germline CDR1 is ENHRY and CDR2 is SYGVKD. This CDR3 has 18 residues. The CDR3 DNA reads TGTGCCATCAGTGTCGGGACTAGCGGGGGGAGGAACACCGGGGAGCTGTTTTTT. It translates to CAISVGTSGGRNTGELFF.

This chain connects TRBV10-2 to TRBJ2-7; 9 bases line up with TRBD1. Germline trimming cut 1 base from V and 6 bases from J; bases unmatched to any gene: 7. Germline V CDR1 and CDR2: WSHSY, SAAADI. The CDR3 runs to 15 residues. For the CDR3, the DNA is TGCGCCAGCAGTGAGTTCCGGGACAGGGCAGGCGAGCAGTACTTC. Translating it yields CASSEFRDRAGEQYF.

The CDR3 spells CASSQVLAAGGLGTGELFF. The CDR3 DNA follows: TGCGCCAGCAGCCAAGTGTTGGCGGCGGGGGGCCTCGGCACCGGGGAGCTGTTTTTT. The V call is TRBV4-1, the J call TRBJ2-2; TRBD2 matches at 8 bases. The V gene end was trimmed by 1 base and the J gene end by 4 bases; junction bases not matched to a gene: 14. Per the germline V gene, CDR1 is MGHRA and CDR2 is YSYEKL. There are 19 residues in the CDR3.

The V gene is TRBV19, the J gene TRBJ2-7, with unresolved D. The germline gives CDR1 LNHDA, CDR2 SQIVND (reference sequence). This CDR3 contains 13 residues. V was pared by 3 bases and J by 3 bases, with 9 bases between. DNA of the CDR3: TGTGCCAGTAGTATTCTCCGAGACTACGAGCAGTACTTC. This encodes CASSILRDYEQYF.

The chain recombines TRBV27 with TRBJ1-5; D is perhaps TRBD1 (6 bases). Germline loops: CDR1 MNHEY, CDR2 SMNVEV (reference sequence). V dropped 8 bases and J dropped 0 bases, with 11 bases sitting between them. The CDR3 totals 14 residues. The CDR3: CASADRYSNQPQHF. CDR3 in DNA: TGTGCCAGCGCCGACAGGTATAGCAATCAGCCCCAGCATTTT.

The chain uses TRBV7-3 and TRBJ2-7; 11 bases fit TRBD2. This CDR3 has 15 amino acids. V lost 3 bases to trimming and J lost 2 bases; unmatched junction nucleotides: 3. CDR1 is SGHTA and CDR2 is FQGTGA in the germline V gene. The CDR3: CASSLISGGAYEQYF. The CDR3 DNA reads TGTGCCAGCAGCTTGATTAGCGGGGGGGCCTACGAGCAGTACTTC.